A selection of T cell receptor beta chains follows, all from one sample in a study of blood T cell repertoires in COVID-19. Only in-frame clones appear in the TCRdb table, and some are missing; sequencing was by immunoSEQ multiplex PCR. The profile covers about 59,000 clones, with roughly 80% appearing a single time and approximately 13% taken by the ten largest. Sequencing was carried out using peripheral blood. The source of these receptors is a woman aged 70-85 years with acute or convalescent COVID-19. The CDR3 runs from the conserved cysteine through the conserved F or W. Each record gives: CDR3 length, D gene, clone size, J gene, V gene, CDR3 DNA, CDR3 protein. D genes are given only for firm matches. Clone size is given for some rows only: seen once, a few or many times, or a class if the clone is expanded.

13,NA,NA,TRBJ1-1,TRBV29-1,TGCAGCTCACGGGACTTGGGGGACACTGAAGCTTTCTTT,CSSRDLGDTEAFF
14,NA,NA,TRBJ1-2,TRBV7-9,TGTGCCAGCAGCTTAGGGCAGTTTAACTATGGCTACACCTTC,CASSLGQFNYGYTF
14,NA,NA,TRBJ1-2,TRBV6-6,TGTGCCAGCAGTTATCAGGGGTCCGGGGATGGCTACACCTTC,CASSYQGSGDGYTF
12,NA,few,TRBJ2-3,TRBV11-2,TGTGCCAGCAGCCCTACGTCTTGGGGCCAGTATTTT,CASSPTSWGQYF
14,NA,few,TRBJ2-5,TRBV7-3,TGTGCCAGCAGCTTATACGGGGGAGGAGAGACCCAGTACTTC,CASSLYGGGETQYF
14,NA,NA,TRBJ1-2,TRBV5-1,TGCGCCAGCAGCTTGGATCCCGGTAACTATGGCTACACCTTC,CASSLDPGNYGYTF
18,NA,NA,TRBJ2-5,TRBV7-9,TGTGCCAGCAGCTCCGGGACCGACGGGGGTTTGAGAAAAGAGACCCAGTACTTC,CASSSGTDGGLRKETQYF
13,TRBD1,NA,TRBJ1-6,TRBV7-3,TGTGCCAGCAGCTCGGGACAGGGTACACCCCTCCACTTT,CASSSGQGTPLHF
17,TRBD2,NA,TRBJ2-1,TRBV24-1,TGTGCCACCAGTGAGTTAGGAGCGGGGGGCCGACACAATGAGCAGTTCTTC,CATSELGAGGRHNEQFF
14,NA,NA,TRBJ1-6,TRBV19,TGTGCCAGTAGTATAGCCAGTATTAATTCACCCCTCCACTTT,CASSIASINSPLHF
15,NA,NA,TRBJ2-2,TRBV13,TGTGCCAGCAGCCCCGCGGGGGCGTTAGCCGGGGAGCTGTTTTTT,CASSPAGALAGELFF
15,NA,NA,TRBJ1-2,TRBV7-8,TGTGCCAGCAGCCGAACCGATACAGGGTTCAATGGCTACACCTTC,CASSRTDTGFNGYTF
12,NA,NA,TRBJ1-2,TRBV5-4,TGTGCCAGCAGCAACTCAGGGGAACTCTACACCTTC,CASSNSGELYTF
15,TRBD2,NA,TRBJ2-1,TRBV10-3,TGTGCCATCAGTGCGGGACTAGCGGGGGACAATGAGCAGTTCTTC,CAISAGLAGDNEQFF
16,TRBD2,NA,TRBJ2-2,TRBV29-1,TGCAGCGCTTGGTTTAGAAAGCGGGGTTACACCGGGGAGCTGTTTTTT,CSAWFRKRGYTGELFF